The 7 T cell receptor beta chains below all came from one sample that was sequenced in a study of response to subunit inactivated influenza vaccine. One entry per CDR3 protein, called by TCRdb with MiXCR from the RT-PCR reads. The data contain hundreds of thousands of distinct CDR3 sequences, approximately 18% of them singletons. Sequenced material: PBMCs from blood, taken more than 4 days after vaccination. These receptor sequences come from a man in his fifties or sixties who received an inactivated influenza vaccine.

This clonotype turned up a few times. The chain links TRBV15 to TRBJ1-1; weak D call: TRBD1 (6 bases). This CDR3 spans 17 amino acids. In germline, CDR1 is LNHNV, CDR2 YYDKDF (reference sequence). V dropped 5 bases and J dropped 6 bases, with 25 bases sitting between them. CDR3 nucleotides: TGTGCCACCAGCCCCTCCGCCTTAACAGGGTCCTATGCTGAAGCTTTCTTT. Its protein product is CATSPSALTGSYAEAFF.

This rearrangement joins TRBV6-2 or TRBV6-3 to TRBJ1-2; possible D gene TRBD1, 5 bases. Germline V gene lookup returns CDR1 MNHEY and CDR2 SVGEGT. Trimming took off 5 bases at V and 3 bases at J, with 13 bases between the two ends. The CDR3 contains 14 residues. As DNA, the CDR3 is TGTGCCAGCAGTATCTCCCCGGGGCACTATGGCTACACCTTC. Encoded protein: CASSISPGHYGYTF.

The rearrangement links TRBV27 to TRBJ1-4; TRBD1 matches at 9 bases. The germline V gene encodes CDR1 MNHEY and CDR2 SMNVEV (reference sequence). The ends lost 2 bases at V and 7 bases at J; junction bases unmatched: 8. CDR3 length: 16 residues. The CDR3 loop reads CASSLPPGQGPEKLFF. CDR3 DNA: TGTGCCAGCAGTTTACCGCCGGGACAGGGACCTGAAAAACTGTTTTTT.

This sequence joins TRBV11-2 and TRBJ2-7, with TRBD1 matching 12 bases. The junction had 6 bases not matched to a gene; V was cut back by 5 bases and J by 7 bases. Germline V gene sequence: CDR1 SGHAT, CDR2 FQNNGV. The length of the CDR3 is 14 residues. The CDR3 bases are TGTGCCAGCAGCGTCCGGGACAGGGGGCAGGAGCAGTACTTC. Protein product: CASSVRDRGQEQYF. The variable domain in full, completed from reference TRBV11-2 and TRBJ2-7, reads EAGVAQSPRYKIIEKRQSVAFWCNPISGHATLYWYQQILGQGPKLLIQFQNNGVVDDSQLPKDRFSAERLKGVDSTLKIQPAKLEDSAVYLCASSVRDRGQEQYFGPGTRLTVT.

Written as DNA, the CDR3 is TGCGCCAGCAGCTCGCTAGGTCCCGGGACGGAGCGTAATGAGCAGTTCTTC. Amino acid sequence: CASSSLGPGTERNEQFF. The J gene is TRBJ2-1, the V gene TRBV5-1; D assignment may be TRBD1 or TRBD2 (5 bases each). The CDR3 runs to 17 residues. CDR1 SGHRS and CDR2 YFSETQ come from the germline V gene. V was shortened by 3 bases and J by 7 bases, with 23 bases between the two germline ends.

This clonotype was found a few times. The chain combines TRBV6-1 with TRBJ1-2; D remains unclear. The CDR3 runs to 13 residues. The germline gives CDR1 MNHNS, CDR2 SASEGT. V was cut by 5 bases and J by 7 bases, with 14 bases left in between. CDR3 amino acids: CASSPLTKGGYTF. The CDR3, as DNA: TGTGCCAGCAGTCCTCTTACTAAGGGTGGCTACACCTTC.

This clonotype was picked up a small number of times. The genes are TRBV12-3 or TRBV12-4 and TRBJ2-2; 9 bases map to TRBD1. After removal of 5 bases from V and 7 bases from J, the junction contained 5 bases not matched to a gene. This CDR3 spans 14 amino acids. DNA of the CDR3: TGTGCCAGCAGTCCACAGGGGGCGATCGGGGAGCTGTTTTTT. Protein: CASSPQGAIGELFF.